The table lists the clone carrying this T cell receptor (beta chain) with a count of one. As yet, its antigen is unknown. Assay used: immunoSEQ multiplex PCR; TCRdb lists only in-frame clones, some missing. In the table there are 95,000 to 110,000 clones, about 90% of which are singletons. Trimming removed 5 bases at V and 7 bases at J, with 11 bases between. This CDR3 spans 13 amino acids. This record belongs to a study of T cell responses to AZD1222 COVID-19 vaccine. Study-level background: Whether given at about 4 or about 12 weeks, second doses were pooled.

Study observations and caveats: Only 5 or 6 people who got AZD1222 tested seropositive at baseline.

The receptor's source is an adult in good health. J is TRBJ2-2 and V is TRBV12-3 or TRBV12-4; tentative D call: TRBD2 (7 bases). This specimen consisted of peripheral blood, obtained on day 0 of AZD1222 vaccination. The CDR3 region is CASSPRGGGELFF. In nucleotides, the CDR3 is TGTGCCAGCAGTCCAAGGGGGGGCGGGGAGCTGTTTTTT.